The 16 T cell receptor beta chains presented below share a single source sample, sequenced in a study of blood T cell repertoires in COVID-19. The protocol was immunoSEQ multiplex PCR, while the TCRdb copy is restricted to in-frame clones and leaves out a portion. This sample has some 400,000 clones, with about 87% found just once. Sequencing used peripheral blood. The receptors were sampled from a woman aged 25-40 years with COVID-19, enrolled during active disease.

The V call is TRBV6-6, the J call TRBJ2-2; D gene uncertain. CDR3 size: 13 residues. CDR1 is MNHNY, CDR2 SVGAGI, per germline (reference sequence). V was cut by 4 bases and J by 6 bases, with 9 bases left in between. In DNA, the CDR3 is TGTGCCAGCAGTTCCACCAGTCCCGGGGAGCTGTTTTTT. It translates to CASSSTSPGELFF.

The chain couples TRBV7-2 to TRBJ2-7, with D tentatively TRBD2 (6 bases). The CDR3 length is 14 residues. Trimming cost V 1 base and J 1 base, with 8 bases left between them. Germline CDR1 reads SGHTA; CDR2 reads FQGNSA. The CDR3 region has the DNA TGTGCCAGCAGCTTAGAGGGACTGTCCTACGAGCAGTACTTC. Residues: CASSLEGLSYEQYF.

The V and J genes are TRBV19 and TRBJ1-5, with 8 nucleotides matching TRBD1. Germline CDR1 and CDR2: LNHDA and SQIVND (reference sequence). J was trimmed by 3 bases and V by 6 bases; bases with no gene match: 7. The CDR3 sequence is 15 residues long. The CDR3 is CASRWQGADNQPQHF. The CDR3 region has the DNA TGTGCCAGTAGATGGCAGGGGGCCGACAATCAGCCCCAGCATTTT.

CDR3 sequence (DNA): TGTGCCAGCAGCTTGGAACTAATCACCGGGGAGCTGTTTTTT. The encoded protein is CASSLELITGELFF. The chain links TRBV5-4 to TRBJ2-2; D is ambiguous. CDR3 length: 14 residues. CDR1 is SGHNT, CDR2 YYREEE, per germline (reference sequence). Trimming pared 0 bases from V and 4 bases from J, leaving 7 bases between. The full variable domain, rest sourced from reference TRBV5-4 and TRBJ2-2, is ETGVTQSPTHLIKTRGQQVTLRCSSQSGHNTVSWYQQALGQGPQFIFQYYREEENGRGNFPPRFSGLQFPNYSSELNVNALELDDSALYLCASSLELITGELFFGEGSRLTVL.

V and J are TRBV11-2 and TRBJ2-1; 12 positions match TRBD2. Germline CDR1 and CDR2: SGHAT and FQNNGV. The CDR3 is 16 amino acids. V gave up 4 bases and J gave up 7 bases; unmatched junction bases: 8. This chain's CDR3 is CASSSSSGRVMNEQFF. The CDR3 region has the DNA TGTGCCAGCAGCTCGTCTAGCGGGAGGGTTATGAATGAGCAGTTCTTC.

V is TRBV5-6 and J is TRBJ2-2; TRBD2 matches 10 bases. V dropped 4 bases and J dropped 4; count of bases not matched to a gene: 7. CDR1 SGHDT and CDR2 YYEEEE come from the germline V gene. This CDR3 has 16 residues. The CDR3 protein is CASSRGAGGPTGELFF. CDR3 nucleotide sequence: TGTGCCAGCAGCCGGGGAGCGGGAGGGCCCACCGGGGAGCTGTTTTTT.

This clone was observed a single time. The V and J genes are TRBV28 and TRBJ1-1; 10 nucleotides line up with TRBD1. V gave up 6 bases and J gave up 5 bases; unmatched junction bases: 9. Germline V gene lookup returns CDR1 MDHEN and CDR2 SYDVKM. The CDR3 runs to 15 residues. Here the CDR3 DNA reads TGTGCCAGCAGGCCGGGACAGGGGTTTTGGACTGAAGCTTTCTTT. Amino acid sequence: CASRPGQGFWTEAFF.

J is TRBJ1-2 and V is TRBV7-9; 8 bases align to TRBD1. This CDR3 has 15 amino acids. With V trimmed by 4 bases and J by 3 bases, 7 bases remained unmatched. In germline, CDR1 is SEHNR, CDR2 FQNEAQ (reference sequence). The CDR3 sequence is CASSSPDREHYGYTF. CDR3 sequence (DNA): TGTGCCAGCAGCTCGCCGGACAGGGAACACTATGGCTACACCTTC.

The rearrangement links TRBV6-6 to TRBJ2-7; 9 nucleotides line up with TRBD2. With V trimmed by 5 bases and J by 6 bases, 5 bases remained unmatched. CDR1 MNHNY and CDR2 SVGAGI come from the germline V gene (reference sequence). This CDR3 region has 13 residues. The CDR3 sequence is CASSQGTSTEQYF. The CDR3 nucleotides are TGTGCCAGCAGTCAAGGGACTAGCACCGAGCAGTACTTC.

The rearrangement joins TRBV6-5 to TRBJ2-7; D ambiguous. The ends were cut back, 0 bases at V and 5 bases at J, with 14 bases in the middle. This CDR3 has 15 amino acids. The germline CDR1 and CDR2 sequences are MNHEY and SVGAGI. CDR3 sequence reads: CASSYSMAINDEQYF. CDR3 in DNA: TGTGCCAGCAGTTACTCAATGGCCATAAATGACGAGCAGTACTTC.

V usage is TRBV30 and J usage is TRBJ2-1; TRBD2 matches 8 bases. There are 15 residues in the CDR3. The germline V gene has CDR1 GTSNPN and CDR2 SVGIG (reference sequence). The junction had 3 bases not matched to a gene; V was cut back by 0 bases and J by 2 bases. CDR3 DNA: TGTGCCTGGAGTGTCACCGGGAGGGCCTACAATGAGCAGTTCTTC. This encodes CAWSVTGRAYNEQFF.

The rearrangement joins TRBV5-1 to TRBJ1-1; D might be TRBD1 (6 bases). Germline CDR1 and CDR2: SGHRS and YFSETQ. The germline V and J ends were trimmed by 0 bases and 4 bases, with 19 bases remaining between them. CDR3 length equals 17 residues. DNA of the CDR3: TGCGCCAGCAGCTTGGGTCGTGAGGGGGTTACGATCACTGAAGCTTTCTTT. Protein product: CASSLGREGVTITEAFF.

This clone was detected once. The chain employs TRBV5-1 and TRBJ2-1; 7 nucleotides match TRBD2. V dropped 3 bases and J dropped 5; count of bases not matched to a gene: 8. The length of the CDR3 is 15 residues. From germline, CDR1 is SGHRS and CDR2 YFSETQ. Here the CDR3 reads CASSSQAGKNNEQFF. CDR3 nucleotides: TGCGCCAGCAGCTCCCAAGCGGGAAAGAACAATGAGCAGTTCTTC.

The gene calls are TRBV27 and TRBJ2-1; 12 bases match TRBD1. J was trimmed by 6 bases and V by 10 bases; bases with no gene match: 4. CDR3 length equals 13 residues. Germline values: CDR1 MNHEY, CDR2 SMNVEV (reference sequence). CDR3 DNA: TGTGCCACCCGGGACAGGGGGCGCAATGAGCAGTTCTTC. This translates into CATRDRGRNEQFF.

The chain has TRBV6-1 and TRBJ1-5, with TRBD1 identical over 9 bases. The germline V gene encodes CDR1 MNHNS and CDR2 SASEGT. There are 15 residues in the CDR3. Unmatched junction bases numbered 4, after V lost 3 bases and J lost 4 bases. CDR3 region: CASSDRDRENQPQHF. DNA for the CDR3: TGTGCCAGCAGTGACCGGGACAGGGAAAATCAGCCCCAGCATTTT.

The chain has TRBV10-3 and TRBJ2-7; 12 positions match TRBD2. Germline CDR1 ENHRY, CDR2 SYGVKD. The CDR3 has 18 amino acids. J was trimmed by 3 bases and V by 3 bases; bases with no gene match: 12. CDR3 nucleotide sequence: TGTGCCATCAGTGACCCTAGCGGGAGGGCCGAAGGGGACTACGAGCAGTACTTC. Protein product: CAISDPSGRAEGDYEQYF.